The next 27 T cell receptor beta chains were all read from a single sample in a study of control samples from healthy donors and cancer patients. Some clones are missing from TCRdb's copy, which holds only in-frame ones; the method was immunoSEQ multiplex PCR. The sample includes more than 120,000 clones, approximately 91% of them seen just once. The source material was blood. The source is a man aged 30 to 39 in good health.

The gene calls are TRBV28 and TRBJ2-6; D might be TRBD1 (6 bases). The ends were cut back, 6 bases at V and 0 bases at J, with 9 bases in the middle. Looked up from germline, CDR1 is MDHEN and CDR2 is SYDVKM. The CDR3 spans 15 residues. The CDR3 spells CASRAQGSGANVLTF. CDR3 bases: TGTGCCAGCAGGGCACAGGGCTCTGGGGCCAACGTCCTGACTTTC.

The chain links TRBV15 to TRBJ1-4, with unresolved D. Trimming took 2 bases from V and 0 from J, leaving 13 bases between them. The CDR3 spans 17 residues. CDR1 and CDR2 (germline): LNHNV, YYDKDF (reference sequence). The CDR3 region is CATSRLPRTTTNEKLFF. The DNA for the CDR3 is TGTGCCACCAGCAGACTGCCCCGAACTACAACTAATGAAAAACTGTTTTTT.

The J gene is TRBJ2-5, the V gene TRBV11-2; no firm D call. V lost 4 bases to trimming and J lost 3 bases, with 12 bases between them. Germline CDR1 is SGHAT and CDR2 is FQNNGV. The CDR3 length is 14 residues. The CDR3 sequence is CASSSIYSKETQYF. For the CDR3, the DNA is TGTGCCAGCAGCTCCATTTACAGTAAAGAGACCCAGTACTTC.

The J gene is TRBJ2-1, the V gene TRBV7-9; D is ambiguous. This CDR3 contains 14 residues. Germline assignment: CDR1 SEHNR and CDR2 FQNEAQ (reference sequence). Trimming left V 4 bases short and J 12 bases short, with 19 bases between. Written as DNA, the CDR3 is TGTGCCAGCAGCTATGCTACAGACGGGTTAAGGCAGTTCTTC. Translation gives CASSYATDGLRQFF.

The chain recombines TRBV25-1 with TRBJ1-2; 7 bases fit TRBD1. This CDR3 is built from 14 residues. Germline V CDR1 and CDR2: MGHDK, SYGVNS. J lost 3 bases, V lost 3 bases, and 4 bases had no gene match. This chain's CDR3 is CASSDWTGYYGYTF. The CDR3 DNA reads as TGTGCCAGCAGTGACTGGACAGGATACTATGGCTACACCTTC.

The CDR3 DNA is TGTGCCAGCAGCCACTATAGCGGGGGGCTAAAGAACACCGGGGAGCTGTTTTTT. Its translation: CASSHYSGGLKNTGELFF. The V and J genes are TRBV3-1 (or the pseudogene TRBV3-2) and TRBJ2-2; TRBD2 matches 10 bases. The V gene's germline CDR1 is LGHDT and CDR2 YNNKEL (reference sequence). V shed 3 bases and J 1 base; nucleotides not matched to a gene: 8. This CDR3 spans 18 amino acids.

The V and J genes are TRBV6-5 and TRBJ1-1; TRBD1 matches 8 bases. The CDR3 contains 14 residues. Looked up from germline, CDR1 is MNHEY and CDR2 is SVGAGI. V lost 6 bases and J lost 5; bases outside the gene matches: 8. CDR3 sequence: CASRDQTGVTEAFF. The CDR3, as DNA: TGTGCCAGCAGGGATCAGACAGGGGTAACTGAAGCTTTCTTT.

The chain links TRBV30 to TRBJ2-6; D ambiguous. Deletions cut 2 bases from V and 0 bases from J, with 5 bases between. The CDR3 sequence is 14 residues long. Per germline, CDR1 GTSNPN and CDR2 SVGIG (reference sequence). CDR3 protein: CAWSPGSGANVLTF. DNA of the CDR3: TGTGCCTGGAGTCCCGGCTCTGGGGCCAACGTCCTGACTTTC.

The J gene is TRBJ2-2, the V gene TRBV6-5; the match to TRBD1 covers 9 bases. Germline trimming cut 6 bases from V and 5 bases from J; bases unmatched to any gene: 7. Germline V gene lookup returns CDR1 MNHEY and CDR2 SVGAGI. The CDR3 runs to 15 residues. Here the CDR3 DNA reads TGTGCCAGCAGCAGCGGGACAGGGATAACCGGGGAGCTGTTTTTT. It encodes CASSSGTGITGELFF.

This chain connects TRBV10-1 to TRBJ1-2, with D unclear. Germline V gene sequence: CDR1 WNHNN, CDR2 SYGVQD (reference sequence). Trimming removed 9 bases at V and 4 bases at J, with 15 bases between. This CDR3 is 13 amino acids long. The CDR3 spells CARRSLGSYGYTF. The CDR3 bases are TGCGCCAGAAGGTCCCTCGGGAGCTATGGCTACACCTTC.

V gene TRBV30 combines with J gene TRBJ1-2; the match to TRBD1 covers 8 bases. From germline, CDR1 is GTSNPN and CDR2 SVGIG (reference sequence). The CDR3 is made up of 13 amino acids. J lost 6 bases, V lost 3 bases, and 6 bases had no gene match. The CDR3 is CAWRPTGDDGYTF. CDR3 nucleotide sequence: TGTGCCTGGAGACCGACAGGGGACGATGGCTACACCTTC.

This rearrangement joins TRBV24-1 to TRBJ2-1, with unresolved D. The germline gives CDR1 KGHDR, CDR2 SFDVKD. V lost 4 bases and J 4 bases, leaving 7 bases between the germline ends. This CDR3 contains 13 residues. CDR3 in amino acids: CATSEQQYNEQFF. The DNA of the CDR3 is TGTGCCACCAGTGAACAGCAATACAATGAGCAGTTCTTC.

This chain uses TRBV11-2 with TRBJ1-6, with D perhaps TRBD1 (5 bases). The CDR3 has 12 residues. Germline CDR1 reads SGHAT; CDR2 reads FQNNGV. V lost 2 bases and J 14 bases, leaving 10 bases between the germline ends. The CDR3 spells CASSLPDRALHF. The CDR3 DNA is TGTGCCAGCAGCTTACCAGACAGAGCCCTCCACTTT.

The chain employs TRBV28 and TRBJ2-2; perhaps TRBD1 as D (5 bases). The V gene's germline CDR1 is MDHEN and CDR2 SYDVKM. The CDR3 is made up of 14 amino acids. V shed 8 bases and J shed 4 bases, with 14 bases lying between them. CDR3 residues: CASRLDSLTGELFF. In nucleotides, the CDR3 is TGTGCCAGCCGGCTCGACAGCCTCACCGGGGAGCTGTTTTTT.

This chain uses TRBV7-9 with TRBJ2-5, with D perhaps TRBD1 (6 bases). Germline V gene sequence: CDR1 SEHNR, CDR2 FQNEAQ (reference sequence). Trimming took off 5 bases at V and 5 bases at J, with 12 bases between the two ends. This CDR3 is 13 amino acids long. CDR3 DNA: TGTGCCAGCAGCCCACAGGGTTCCGAGACCCAGTACTTC. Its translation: CASSPQGSETQYF.

CDR3 loop: CAISGGKYYEQYF. The DNA of the CDR3 is TGTGCCATCAGTGGAGGTAAGTACTACGAGCAGTACTTC. The chain carries TRBV10-3 and TRBJ2-7; no clear D gene. V was trimmed by 4 bases and J by 3 bases, leaving 10 bases between them. The CDR3 covers 13 residues. The germline V gene has CDR1 ENHRY and CDR2 SYGVKD.

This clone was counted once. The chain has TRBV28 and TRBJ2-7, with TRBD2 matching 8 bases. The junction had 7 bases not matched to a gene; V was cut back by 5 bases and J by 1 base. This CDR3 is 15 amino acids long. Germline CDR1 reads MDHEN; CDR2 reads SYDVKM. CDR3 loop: CASSTRGGRSYEQYF. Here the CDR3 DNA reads TGTGCCAGCAGTACCCGGGGGGGCCGATCCTACGAGCAGTACTTC.

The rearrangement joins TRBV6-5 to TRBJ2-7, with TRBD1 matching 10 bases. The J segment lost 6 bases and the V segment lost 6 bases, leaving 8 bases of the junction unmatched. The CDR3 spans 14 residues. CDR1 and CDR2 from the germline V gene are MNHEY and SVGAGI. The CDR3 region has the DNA TGTGCCAGCAGCACTCGACAGGGGGCCCGCGAGCAGTACTTC. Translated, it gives CASSTRQGAREQYF.

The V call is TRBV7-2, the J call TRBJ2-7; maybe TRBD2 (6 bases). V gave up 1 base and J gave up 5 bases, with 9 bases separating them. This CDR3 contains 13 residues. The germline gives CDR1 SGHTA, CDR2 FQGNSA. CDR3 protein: CASSLVGGNEQYF. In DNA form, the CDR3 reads TGTGCCAGCAGCTTAGTTGGGGGGAACGAGCAGTACTTC. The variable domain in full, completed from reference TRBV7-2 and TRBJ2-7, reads GAGVSQSPSNKVTEKGKDVELRCDPISGHTALYWYRQSLGQGLEFLIYFQGNSAPDKSGLPSDRFSAERTGGSVSTLTIQRTQQEDSAVYLCASSLVGGNEQYFGPGTRLTVT.

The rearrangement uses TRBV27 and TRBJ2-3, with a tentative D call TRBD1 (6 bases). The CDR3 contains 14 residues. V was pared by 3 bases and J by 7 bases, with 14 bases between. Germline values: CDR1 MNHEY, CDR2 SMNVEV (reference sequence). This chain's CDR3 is CASSFQGLINTQYF. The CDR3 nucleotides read TGTGCCAGCAGTTTTCAGGGGTTAATCAATACGCAGTATTTT.

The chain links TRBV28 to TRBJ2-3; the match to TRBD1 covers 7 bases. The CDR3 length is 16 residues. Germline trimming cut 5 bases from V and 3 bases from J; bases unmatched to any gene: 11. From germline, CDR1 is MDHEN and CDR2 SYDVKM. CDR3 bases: TGTGCCAGCAGTAACCTGGGGCAGGGGGTAACAGATACGCAGTATTTT. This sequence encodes CASSNLGQGVTDTQYF.

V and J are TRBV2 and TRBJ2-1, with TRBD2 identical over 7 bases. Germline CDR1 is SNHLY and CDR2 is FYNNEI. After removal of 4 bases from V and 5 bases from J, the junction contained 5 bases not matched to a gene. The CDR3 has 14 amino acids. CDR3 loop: CASSGWGGNNEQFF. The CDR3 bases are TGTGCCAGCAGTGGGTGGGGAGGGAACAATGAGCAGTTCTTC. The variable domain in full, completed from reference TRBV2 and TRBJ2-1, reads EPEVTQTPSHQVTQMGQEVILRCVPISNHLYFYWYRQILGQKVEFLVSFYNNEISEKSEIFDDQFSVERPDGSNFTLKIRSTKLEDSAMYFCASSGWGGNNEQFFGPGTRLTVL.

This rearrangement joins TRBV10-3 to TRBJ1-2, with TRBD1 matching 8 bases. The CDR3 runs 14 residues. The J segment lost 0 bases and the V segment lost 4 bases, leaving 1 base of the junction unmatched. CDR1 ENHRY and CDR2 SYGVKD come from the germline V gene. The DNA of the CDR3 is TGTGCCATCAGTGCAGGGGGCGCTAACTATGGCTACACCTTC. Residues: CAISAGGANYGYTF.

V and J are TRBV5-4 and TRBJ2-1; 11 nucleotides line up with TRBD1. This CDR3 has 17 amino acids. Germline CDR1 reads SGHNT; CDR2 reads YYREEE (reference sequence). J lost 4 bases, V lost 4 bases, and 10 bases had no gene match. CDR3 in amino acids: CASSTGTGGRSYNEQFF. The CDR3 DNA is TGTGCCAGCAGCACTGGGACAGGGGGACGGAGTTACAATGAGCAGTTCTTC.

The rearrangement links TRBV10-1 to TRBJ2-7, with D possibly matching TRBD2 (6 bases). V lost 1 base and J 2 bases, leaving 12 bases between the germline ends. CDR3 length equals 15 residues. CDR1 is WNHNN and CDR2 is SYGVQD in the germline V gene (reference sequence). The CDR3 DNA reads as TGCGCCAGCAGTGAGTATGCGGGGACCCCCTACGAGCAGTACTTC. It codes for CASSEYAGTPYEQYF.

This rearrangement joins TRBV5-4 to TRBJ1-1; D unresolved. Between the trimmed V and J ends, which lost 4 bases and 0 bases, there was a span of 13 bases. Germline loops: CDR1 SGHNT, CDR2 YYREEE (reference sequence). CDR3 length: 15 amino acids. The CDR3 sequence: CASSPWSSLNTEAFF. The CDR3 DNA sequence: TGTGCCAGCAGCCCCTGGAGCAGTCTGAACACTGAAGCTTTCTTT.

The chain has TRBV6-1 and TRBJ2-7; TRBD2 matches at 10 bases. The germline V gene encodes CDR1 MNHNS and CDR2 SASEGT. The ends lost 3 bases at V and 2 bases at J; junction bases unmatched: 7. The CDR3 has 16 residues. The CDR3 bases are TGTGCCAGCAGTGACCCCTCTAGCGGGGGCCCCTACGAGCAGTACTTC. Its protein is CASSDPSSGGPYEQYF.